A selection of T cell receptor beta chains follows, all from one sample in a study of vaccination and CD4 T cells after COVID-19. These receptors lack a known antigen. One entry per CDR3 protein results from TCRdb running MiXCR on the PCR reads. The sample carries about 13,000 distinct CDR3 sequences, under 55% recorded once. The sequenced sample was CD4+ T cells from blood, cultured in vitro, obtained after SARS-CoV-2 vaccination. Source of these receptors: a human donor who had recovered from COVID-19. Each CDR3 is given with its conserved first and last residue. A D gene is named only where the DNA matches it firmly. Expanded clones get a size class; other rows say once, few or many, or leave the size out.

abundance	v_gene	d_gene	j_gene	CDR3nt	CDR3aa
-	TRBV10-3	-	TRBJ2-3	TGTGCCATCAGTGATTCGGGTTCGACAGATACGCAGTATTTT	CAISDSGSTDTQYF
-	TRBV20-1	TRBD1	TRBJ2-2	TGCAGTGCTGGACAGGGATTCGACACCGGGGAGCTGTTTTTT	CSAGQGFDTGELFF
-	TRBV6-1	TRBD1	TRBJ1-2	TGTGCCAGCAGTGAAGGGGGCCCGGGACAGGGATTTGGCTACACCTTC	CASSEGGPGQGFGYTF
-	TRBV28	TRBD2	TRBJ2-5	TGTGCCAGCAGCCGGGGACTAGCGGGAGGCCAAGAGACCCAGTACTTC	CASSRGLAGGQETQYF
few	TRBV6-1	TRBD1	TRBJ1-3	TGTGCCAGCAGCCTGGGAACAGGGGCTTCTGGAAACACCATATATTTT	CASSLGTGASGNTIYF
once	TRBV12-3/TRBV12-4	TRBD2	TRBJ2-1	TGTGCCAGCAGTTTTCGGCTAGCGGGAGACGATGAGCAGTTCTTC	CASSFRLAGDDEQFF
-	TRBV7-8	TRBD2	TRBJ2-3	TGTGCCAGCAGCTTACTAGCGGGAGCACAGTCTACGCAGTACTTT	CASSLLAGAQSTQYF
-	TRBV12-3/TRBV12-4	TRBD1	TRBJ1-5	TGTGCCAGCAGTTTGCAGGGGGCAGGTCAGCCCCAGCATTTT	CASSLQGAGQPQHF
-	TRBV18	-	TRBJ2-7	TGTGCCAGCTCACCGGGGAGTCCTGAGCAGTACTTC	CASSPGSPEQYF
-	TRBV27	-	TRBJ2-1	TGTGCCAGCAGATCCGCCGGGAGAGGCAATGAGCAGTTCTTC	CASRSAGRGNEQFF
once	TRBV15	TRBD1	TRBJ1-3	TGTGCCACCAGCAGGGGGACAGGTGCTGGAAACACCATATATTTT	CATSRGTGAGNTIYF
few	TRBV20-1	-	TRBJ1-1	TGCAGTGCGAGACAGGACACTGAAGCTTTCTTT	CSARQDTEAFF
-	TRBV7-9	TRBD1	TRBJ1-2	TGTGCCAGCAGCCTCTCGACAGGGCGCACCGACTATGGCTACACCTTC	CASSLSTGRTDYGYTF
few	TRBV20-1	TRBD2	TRBJ2-1	TGCAGTGCTAGACCGGGAGGGCCCTTCAATGAGCAGTTCTTC	CSARPGGPFNEQFF
once	TRBV6-1	TRBD2	TRBJ2-7	TGTGCCAGCAGTGAAAGGTGGGGACTAGCGGGAGGGCCCATAGTACGTGACGAGCAGTACTTC	CASSERWGLAGGPIVRDEQYF
-	TRBV19	-	TRBJ2-2	TGTGCCAGTACTCCCGCCAGGAGGAACACCGGGGAGCTGTTTTTT	CASTPARRNTGELFF
-	TRBV28	-	TRBJ2-3	TGTGCCAGCAGTAAAGGACAGTGGACGGTTGATACGCAGTATTTT	CASSKGQWTVDTQYF
-	TRBV5-1	-	TRBJ2-7	TGCGCCAGCAGCCCCGGGACACGACCTTACGAGCAGTACTTC	CASSPGTRPYEQYF
-	TRBV6-4	TRBD2	TRBJ2-1	TGTGCCAGCAGTGACGGAGCGGGGAGCTTTAATGAGCAGTTCTTC	CASSDGAGSFNEQFF
few	TRBV6-4	TRBD1	TRBJ2-3	TGTGCCAGCAGTGACTCGACAGGGAGCACAGATACGCAGTATTTT	CASSDSTGSTDTQYF
-	TRBV11-3	-	TRBJ2-3	TGTGCCAGCAGCTTTACTGGGGATCCAGATACGCAGTATTTT	CASSFTGDPDTQYF
medium-sized	TRBV11-2	TRBD1	TRBJ1-2	TGTGCCAGCAGCCCCGGGACAGGGGGACGAGTAGGCTACACCTTC	CASSPGTGGRVGYTF
-	TRBV6-5	TRBD2	TRBJ2-3	TGTGCCAGCAGTTACCTAGCGGGAGTCGGAGATACGCAGTATTTT	CASSYLAGVGDTQYF
few	TRBV6-1	TRBD1	TRBJ1-5	TGTGCCAGCAGTCGACAGGGGGCGCGTCAGCCCCAGCATTTT	CASSRQGARQPQHF
-	TRBV4-2	-	TRBJ2-6	TGTGCCAGCAGCCAATCGGCAGGACAGCATTCCGGGGCCAACGTCCTGACTTTC	CASSQSAGQHSGANVLTF
-	TRBV4-2	-	TRBJ2-3	TGTGCCAGCAGCCAAGTAGCAGGGTTGACAGATACGCAGTATTTT	CASSQVAGLTDTQYF
-	TRBV6-5	-	TRBJ2-2	TGTGCCAGCAGTTATGGGGCGGAGAACACCGGGGAGCTGTTTTTT	CASSYGAENTGELFF
few	TRBV20-1	-	TRBJ2-3	TGCAGTGCTAGAGGTGGGGGCGAGGCAGATACGCAGTATTTT	CSARGGGEADTQYF
few	TRBV27	-	TRBJ1-5	TGTGCCAGCAGCCAGACAGTCTCTCAGCCCCAGCATTTT	CASSQTVSQPQHF
medium-sized	TRBV2	TRBD2	TRBJ2-4	TGTGCCAGCACCCCGCGGGGGGCAACCAAAAACATTCAGTACTTC	CASTPRGATKNIQYF
-	TRBV19	TRBD2	TRBJ2-5	TGTGCCGTTTCCCGGGGGGTTCAAGAGACCCAGTACTTC	CAVSRGVQETQYF
-	TRBV20-1	-	TRBJ1-2	TGCAGTGCTACCTACGGGAGGGGCTACACCTTC	CSATYGRGYTF
once	TRBV11-1	-	TRBJ2-3	TGTGCCAGCAGCTTAGCGTACGACCTCGCAGATACGCAGTATTTT	CASSLAYDLADTQYF
-	TRBV30	-	TRBJ2-5	TGTGCCTGGAGTGTACGGGAGACCCAGTACTTC	CAWSVRETQYF
medium-sized	TRBV6-2/TRBV6-3	-	TRBJ1-5	TGTGCCAGCAGTTACTTGGGGGGCGCGGGGAGCAATCAGCCCCAGCATTTT	CASSYLGGAGSNQPQHF
few	TRBV6-1	-	TRBJ1-2	TGTGCCAGCAGATCCCGGTCATCACTCTATGGCTACACCTTC	CASRSRSSLYGYTF
few	TRBV6-2/TRBV6-3	TRBD2	TRBJ2-3	TGTGCCAGCAATCAAGGGACTAGCGGGACAGATACGCAGTATTTT	CASNQGTSGTDTQYF
-	TRBV20-1	-	TRBJ2-1	TGCAGTGCTAGAGTCAGGGTGAATGAGCAGTTCTTC	CSARVRVNEQFF
-	TRBV10-3	-	TRBJ2-1	TGTGCCATCAGTGATTTCCGGGACAATGAGCAGTTCTTC	CAISDFRDNEQFF
-	TRBV5-1	TRBD2	TRBJ2-5	TGCGCCAGCAGCTTGGCGGGGACTAGCGGGGGACAAGAGACCCAGTACTTC	CASSLAGTSGGQETQYF
few	TRBV20-1	TRBD1	TRBJ2-7	TGCAGTGCTAGGGCGGGACAGGGGGCAAAGCAGTACTTC	CSARAGQGAKQYF
medium-sized	TRBV6-1	-	TRBJ2-2	TGTGCCAGCAGTAAGGGGAACACCGGGGAGCTGTTTTTT	CASSKGNTGELFF
few	TRBV19	TRBD2	TRBJ2-2	TGTGCCAGTAGTATACTAGCGGGAGACACCGGGGAGCTGTTTTTT	CASSILAGDTGELFF
-	TRBV28	TRBD1	TRBJ2-7	TGTGCCAGCAGTTTTACAGGGACAGTCACCTACGAGCAGTACTTC	CASSFTGTVTYEQYF
-	TRBV6-5	-	TRBJ2-2	TGTGCCAGCAGTTGGACGAACACCGGGGAGCTGTTTTTT	CASSWTNTGELFF
-	TRBV6-2/TRBV6-3	-	TRBJ2-7	TGTGCCAGCAGTTACCGTGCCACCTCCTACGAGCAGTACTTC	CASSYRATSYEQYF
-	TRBV5-5	TRBD1	TRBJ1-6	TGTGCCAGCAGCTTGTGGCAGGGGGATTCCTATAATTCACCCCTCCACTTT	CASSLWQGDSYNSPLHF
-	TRBV6-2/TRBV6-3	TRBD1	TRBJ2-3	TGTGCCAGCAGTTACGTCATGCGGGACAGGGGGCAGGATACGCAGTATTTT	CASSYVMRDRGQDTQYF
-	TRBV20-1	-	TRBJ2-1	TGCAGTGCCCTAGGCGGGACTTATTCCTACAATGAGCAGTTCTTC	CSALGGTYSYNEQFF
few	TRBV20-1	TRBD1	TRBJ1-1	TGCAGTGCTCCCTGGACAGGCATGAACACTGAAGCTTTCTTT	CSAPWTGMNTEAFF